Below, 5 T cell receptor beta chains from the same sample are listed, as sequenced in a study of Ad26.COV2.S vaccination and SARS-CoV-2 variants. Profiled with immunoSEQ multiplex PCR; TCRdb holds only in-frame clones, not every one. The sample records about 350,000 clones, 92% being singletons. The starting material was peripheral blood, obtained after recovery from COVID-19. The receptor source for this set is a human donor who had recovered from COVID-19.

The rearrangement links TRBV4-2 to TRBJ2-7, with TRBD2 matching over 10 bases. The V segment lost 4 bases and the J segment 2 bases; nucleotides outside the gene matches: 14. The CDR3 covers 18 residues. Germline CDR1 is LGHNA and CDR2 is YNFKEQ. CDR3 DNA sequence: TGTGCCAGCAGCCCCCTGGTTGGAGGGAGCGGGGGGGCCTACGAGCAGTACTTC. It specifies CASSPLVGGSGGAYEQYF.

The chain is built from TRBV9 and TRBJ2-3, with 13 bases that match TRBD2. Germline CDR1 and CDR2: SGDLS and YYNGEE. J was trimmed by 0 bases and V by 1 base; bases with no gene match: 11. CDR3 size: 20 residues. CDR3 nucleotides: TGTGCCAGCAGCGTACCACTCACTAGCGGGGGGGTCGATAGCACAGATACGCAGTATTTT. Residues: CASSVPLTSGGVDSTDTQYF.

The chain combines TRBV6-8 with TRBJ1-5; D perhaps matches TRBD1 (6 bases). Germline assignment: CDR1 MNHGY and CDR2 SAAAGT. Trimming took off 5 bases at V and 6 bases at J, with 20 bases between the two ends. This CDR3 has 16 amino acids. The chain's CDR3 is CASSRPRGRPSQPQHF. Here the CDR3 DNA reads TGTGCCAGCAGTAGACCCAGGGGTCGTCCGAGTCAGCCCCAGCATTTT.

This CDR3 is CASSWTRETQYF. CDR3 in DNA: TGTGCCAGCAGTTGGACCAGAGAGACCCAGTACTTC. The chain employs TRBV6-2 or TRBV6-3 and TRBJ2-5; D is ambiguous. The CDR3 sequence is 12 residues long. V was pared by 4 bases and J by 4 bases, with 7 bases between. Germline CDR1 reads MNHEY; CDR2 reads SVGEGT.

The chain uses TRBV2 and TRBJ2-1; no reliable D call. V gave up 0 bases and J gave up 12 bases, with 6 bases separating them. CDR3 length equals 11 residues. From germline, CDR1 is SNHLY and CDR2 FYNNEI. CDR3 sequence reads: CASSEARWQFF. The CDR3 bases are TGTGCCAGCAGTGAAGCGCGTTGGCAGTTCTTC.